One and the same sample provided the 20 T cell receptor beta chains below, sequenced in a study of CD8 T cells in ankylosing spondylitis (TCRdb year 2017). Overall study outcomes, separate from this receptor: A TCR beta motif made up of eight highly homologous amino acid variants appeared to be characteristic of blood from ankylosing spondylitis patients.

What these receptors recognize is not known. Library preparation was by 5' RACE. Instrument on record: Illumina HiSeq 2500. TCRdb's own reprocessing of the public reads used fastp at Q25 and MiXCR and kept productive beta chains. Merged by CDR3 protein, the rows form single entries marked with the most common genes and DNA. This sample is represented by hundreds of thousands of distinct CDR3 sequences; 12% of them were singletons. The ten most abundant clones make up 0.51% of the sample. What was sequenced was blood, either unsorted or a sorted T cell fraction (not recorded which). These TCRs come from a male donor with ankylosing spondylitis.

A remark on this clonotype: A much larger clone is a single base away; this may be a read error. The gene calls are TRBV10-1 and TRBJ2-3; a weak D match, TRBD1 (6 bases). The V end lost 7 bases, the J end lost 4 bases, and 18 bases lay between the germline ends. The CDR3 has 15 residues. CDR1 is WNHNN, CDR2 SYGVQD, per germline (reference sequence). The CDR3 reads CASNRASQIPDTQYF. The CDR3 nucleotides read TGCGCCAGCAACAGGGCCAGTCAAATCCCAGATACGCAGTATTTT.

This clonotype has just a few counts. The CDR3 DNA follows: TGTGCCAGCAGTTTAAGACAGGGGGGGGTGAAAAAACTGTTTTTT. This translates into CASSLRQGGVKKLFF. This rearrangement joins TRBV6-5 to TRBJ1-4; 9 nucleotides match TRBD1. Per germline, CDR1 MNHEY and CDR2 SVGAGI. This CDR3 has 15 amino acids. With V trimmed by 4 bases and J by 9 bases, 9 bases remained unmatched.

This clonotype was counted a few times. The V call is TRBV5-1, the J call TRBJ2-3; TRBD1 matches 7 bases. The CDR3 length is 14 residues. Germline loops: CDR1 SGHRS, CDR2 YFSETQ. J lost 2 bases, V lost 9 bases, and 9 bases had no gene match. The CDR3 loop is CATRDRVYTDTQYF. As DNA, the CDR3 is TGCGCCACCCGAGACAGGGTATACACAGATACGCAGTATTTT. Combining the CDR3 with reference TRBV5-1 and TRBJ2-3 gives the whole variable domain KAGVTQTPRYLIKTRGQQVTLSCSPISGHRSVSWYQQTPGQGLQFLFEYFSETQRNKGNFPGRFSGRQFSNSRSEMNVSTLELGDSALYLCATRDRVYTDTQYFGPGTRLTVL.

This clonotype was counted between two and nine times. The CDR3 sequence is CASSLGMGPPYEQYF. The CDR3 DNA is TGTGCCAGCAGCTTGGGGATGGGACCGCCCTACGAGCAGTACTTC. The rearrangement links TRBV5-5 to TRBJ2-7; D tentatively fits TRBD1 or TRBD2 (5 bases each). CDR3 length: 15 residues. V dropped 0 bases and J dropped 2 bases, with 12 bases sitting between them. Germline V gives CDR1 SGHKS, CDR2 YYEKEE (reference sequence).

The CDR3, as DNA: TGCGCCAGCCATAGGACATCTAGCTCCTACGAGCAGTACTTC. It specifies CASHRTSSSYEQYF. V usage is TRBV5-1 and J usage is TRBJ2-7; maybe TRBD1 (5 bases). Trimming left V 7 bases short and J 0 bases short, with 14 bases between. From germline, CDR1 is SGHRS and CDR2 YFSETQ. The CDR3 is made up of 14 amino acids.

In this sample, this clonotype turned up many times. The chain combines TRBV5-1 with TRBJ2-1; 11 nucleotides align to TRBD2. Germline V gene lookup returns CDR1 SGHRS and CDR2 YFSETQ. V shed 0 bases and J 6 bases; nucleotides not matched to a gene: 8. CDR3 size: 17 residues. The CDR3 sequence is CASSLGVVGTSGNEQFF. The CDR3 DNA follows: TGCGCCAGCAGCTTGGGGGTAGTCGGGACTAGCGGCAATGAGCAGTTCTTC.

V and J are TRBV5-1 and TRBJ2-1, with a tentative D call TRBD2 (5 bases). From germline, CDR1 is SGHRS and CDR2 YFSETQ. Trimming stripped 5 bases from V and 9 bases from J, with 9 bases between. This CDR3 has 11 amino acids. The CDR3 loop reads CASRGVGEQFF. CDR3 coding DNA: TGCGCCAGCAGGGGAGTTGGTGAGCAGTTCTTC.

This clonotype was counted many times. The chain employs TRBV7-2 and TRBJ2-1; no reliable D call. Germline CDR1 and CDR2: SGHTA and FQGNSA. The CDR3 is made up of 13 amino acids. V dropped 5 bases and J dropped 6 bases, with 11 bases sitting between them. CDR3 sequence reads: CASSLGRVNEQFF. In DNA, the CDR3 is TGTGCCAGCAGCCTCGGACGCGTCAATGAGCAGTTCTTC.

The table lists this clonotype with a few counts. V and J are TRBV5-1 and TRBJ2-7; D unresolved. CDR3 length: 13 residues. V dropped 1 base and J dropped 2 bases, with 7 bases sitting between them. The germline V gene encodes CDR1 SGHRS and CDR2 YFSETQ. Here the CDR3 reads CASSLSFPYEQYF. CDR3 sequence (DNA): TGCGCCAGCAGCTTGAGCTTCCCCTACGAGCAGTACTTC.

The chain recombines TRBV9 with TRBJ2-1; weak D call: TRBD2 (6 bases). The CDR3 length is 16 residues. Trimming stripped 7 bases from V and 0 bases from J, with 17 bases between. CDR1 and CDR2 (germline): SGDLS, YYNGEE. This chain's CDR3 is CASEEGSGSSYNEQFF. The CDR3 region has the DNA TGTGCCAGCGAAGAGGGTAGCGGAAGCTCCTACAATGAGCAGTTCTTC.

The chain couples TRBV5-1 to TRBJ1-4; 9 bases line up with TRBD1. The CDR3 runs to 15 residues. V dropped 3 bases and J dropped 6; count of bases not matched to a gene: 6. Germline loops: CDR1 SGHRS, CDR2 YFSETQ. CDR3 sequence (DNA): TGCGCCAGCAGCTGGTCGACAGGGGGGCATGAAAAACTGTTTTTT. Encoded protein: CASSWSTGGHEKLFF.

The chain links TRBV18 to TRBJ2-7; possible D gene TRBD2, 5 bases. With 3 bases removed from V and 5 bases from J, the gap between germline ends came to 11 bases. The CDR3 spans 13 residues. Germline values: CDR1 KGHSH, CDR2 LQKENI. The CDR3 reads CASSPNLGDEQYF. CDR3 nucleotides: TGTGCCAGCTCACCCAACCTGGGAGACGAGCAGTACTTC.

V usage is TRBV10-1 and J usage is TRBJ2-7; 8 bases fit TRBD1. The CDR3 is made up of 15 amino acids. Germline V gives CDR1 WNHNN, CDR2 SYGVQD (reference sequence). V dropped 5 bases and J dropped 2; count of bases not matched to a gene: 8. CDR3 in DNA: TGCGCCAGCAGTTCACCGGGACAGGCCGCCTACGAGCAGTACTTC. It encodes CASSSPGQAAYEQYF.

The CDR3 coding sequence is TGTGCCAGCAGCGTAGAGGGCCTAGCTGAAATACTATACTTC. This encodes CASSVEGLAEILYF. This chain joins TRBV9 and TRBJ2-5, with TRBD2 as a possible D gene (5 bases). Trimming shortened V by 0 bases and J by 14 bases, and 20 bases separated the two germline ends. Germline V gives CDR1 SGDLS, CDR2 YYNGEE. The CDR3 runs 14 residues.

This clonotype was seen ten or more times. The rearrangement joins TRBV9 to TRBJ2-1; D may be TRBD2 (6 bases). Germline V CDR1 and CDR2: SGDLS, YYNGEE. Trimming left V 9 bases short and J 0 bases short, with 16 bases between. The CDR3 sequence is 15 residues long. In nucleotides, the CDR3 is TGTGCCACCAGTTCTAGCGCAAGCTCCTACAATGAGCAGTTCTTC. Its translation is CATSSSASSYNEQFF. The full variable domain, in which reference TRBV9 and TRBJ2-1 provide the parts outside the CDR3, is DSGVTQTPKHLITATGQRVTLRCSPRSGDLSVYWYQQSLDQGLQFLIQYYNGEERAKGNILERFSAQQFPDLHSELNLSSLELGDSALYFCATSSSASSYNEQFFGPGTRLTVL.

This clonotype occurred many times. V is TRBV29-1 and J is TRBJ2-7, with 11 bases matching TRBD2. The J segment lost 3 bases and the V segment lost 7 bases, leaving 11 bases of the junction unmatched. This CDR3 spans 15 amino acids. CDR1 and CDR2 from the germline V gene are SQVTM and ANQGSEA. Written as DNA, the CDR3 is TGCAGCGCCCTACAAGTTACTAGCGGGAGCTACGAGCAGTACTTC. This gives the protein CSALQVTSGSYEQYF.

The chain links TRBV11-1 to TRBJ2-1; tentatively, D is TRBD2 (6 bases). Trimming took off 2 bases at V and 1 base at J, with 18 bases between the two ends. Per the germline V gene, CDR1 is SGHAT and CDR2 is FQDESV (reference sequence). There are 18 residues in the CDR3. The CDR3, as DNA: TGTGCCAGCAGCTTATGGGGCAAGGGAGGCCGATCCTACAATGAGCAGTTCTTC. Amino acids: CASSLWGKGGRSYNEQFF.

This clonotype was counted many times. The chain employs TRBV4-3 and TRBJ2-1, with 7 positions matching TRBD2. Germline V gene lookup returns CDR1 LGHNA and CDR2 YSLEER. J was trimmed by 4 bases and V by 1 base; bases with no gene match: 7. There are 16 residues in the CDR3. The CDR3 loop is CASSQAPTSVYNEQFF. CDR3 in DNA: TGCGCCAGCAGCCAAGCCCCCACTAGCGTATACAATGAGCAGTTCTTC.

In its sample, this clonotype was seen many times. The rearrangement links TRBV20-1 to TRBJ2-1; possible D gene TRBD2, 5 bases. The CDR3 is made up of 17 amino acids. V was clipped by 0 bases and J by 8 bases, with 23 bases between them. Per germline, CDR1 DFQATT and CDR2 SNEGSKA (reference sequence). CDR3 DNA: TGCAGTGCTAGAGATCGTACTCGGGATCATAAGACATATGAGCAGTTCTTC. Its protein product is CSARDRTRDHKTYEQFF.

The CDR3 sequence is CASSQAEVSYGYTF. DNA of the CDR3: TGTGCCAGCAGCCAAGCGGAAGTTTCATATGGCTACACCTTC. The chain joins TRBV3-1 to TRBJ1-2; the D is unclear. Trimming shortened V by 1 base and J by 5 bases, and 11 bases separated the two germline ends. The germline V gene has CDR1 LGHDT and CDR2 YNNKEL (reference sequence). This CDR3 contains 14 residues. Drawing the rest from reference TRBV3-1 and TRBJ1-2, the complete variable domain is DTAVSQTPKYLVTQMGNDKSIKCEQNLGHDTMYWYKQDSKKFLKIMFSYNNKELIINETVPNRFSPKSPDKAHLNLHINSLELGDSAVYFCASSQAEVSYGYTFGSGTRLTVV.